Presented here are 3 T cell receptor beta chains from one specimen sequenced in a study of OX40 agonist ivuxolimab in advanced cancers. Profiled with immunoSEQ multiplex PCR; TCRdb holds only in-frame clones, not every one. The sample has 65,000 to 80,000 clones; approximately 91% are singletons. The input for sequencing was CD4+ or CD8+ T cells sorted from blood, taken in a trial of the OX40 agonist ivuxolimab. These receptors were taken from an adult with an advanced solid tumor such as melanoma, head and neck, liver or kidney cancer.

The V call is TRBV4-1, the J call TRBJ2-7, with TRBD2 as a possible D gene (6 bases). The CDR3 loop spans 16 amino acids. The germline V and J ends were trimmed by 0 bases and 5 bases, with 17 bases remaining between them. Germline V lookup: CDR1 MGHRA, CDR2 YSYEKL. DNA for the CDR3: TGCGCCAGCAGCCAAGATCAGGAGGGTTGGGTGGACGAGCAGTACTTC. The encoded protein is CASSQDQEGWVDEQYF.

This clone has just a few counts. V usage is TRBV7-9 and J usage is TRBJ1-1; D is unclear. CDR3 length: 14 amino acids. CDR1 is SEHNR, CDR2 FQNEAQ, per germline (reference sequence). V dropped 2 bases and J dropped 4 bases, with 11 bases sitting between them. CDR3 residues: CASSLTSVSTEAFF. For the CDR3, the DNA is TGTGCCAGCAGCTTAACTTCAGTTAGCACTGAAGCTTTCTTT.

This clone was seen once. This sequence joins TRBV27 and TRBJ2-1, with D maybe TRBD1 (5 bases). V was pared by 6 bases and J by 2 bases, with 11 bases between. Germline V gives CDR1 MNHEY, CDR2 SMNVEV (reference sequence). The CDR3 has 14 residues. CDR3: CASSRVGAYNEQFF. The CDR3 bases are TGTGCCAGCAGCCGCGTAGGGGCCTACAATGAGCAGTTCTTC.